This T cell receptor beta chain was retrieved from a study of blood T cell repertoires in COVID-19. About the research overall: Researchers got acute and convalescent COVID-19 samples from the United States, Italy and Spain. Sources were T cells, B-cell-depleted T cells, or PBMCs; the material itself was cDNA or gDNA.

Authors' analysis steps: Amplification from reference gene primers served as the basis for estimated nucleated cell counts. Data came from immunoSEQ multiplex PCR; TCRdb stores just in-frame clones and leaves some out. The DNA gave D and trimming, while V, J and clone size come from that table. The repertoire holds roughly 22,000 clones, with about 91% as singletons. The material sequenced was peripheral blood. This receptor was identified in a man in his 70s with active COVID-19.

CDR3 protein: CASSGTTGRNGYTF. The DNA for the CDR3 is TGTGCCAGCAGCGGGACGACAGGCAGGAATGGCTACACCTTC. The V and J genes are TRBV5-6 and TRBJ1-2, with D tentatively TRBD1 (6 bases). Germline V gene lookup returns CDR1 SGHDT and CDR2 YYEEEE. The CDR3 contains 14 residues. Trimming took 4 bases from V and 6 from J, leaving 16 bases between them.